This is a list of T cell receptor beta chains from one sample in a study of blood T cell repertoires in COVID-19. Profiling relied on immunoSEQ multiplex PCR, and the TCRdb table lists in-frame clones only, not all of them. Of around 110,000 clones listed, more than 80% are singletons. The sample consisted of peripheral blood. All receptors come from a woman aged 55-69 years with acute or convalescent COVID-19. Both conserved end residues are part of each CDR3. A D gene is named only where the DNA matches it firmly. Only some rows state a clone size, as once, few, many or a class for expanded clones.

D gene: .
clone size: .
J gene: TRBJ2-5
V gene: TRBV5-4
CDR3 DNA: TGTGCCAGCAGCTTGGATGGCGAGACCCAGTACTTC
CDR3 protein: CASSLDGETQYF

D gene: TRBD2
clone size: few
J gene: TRBJ2-3
V gene: TRBV6-1
CDR3 DNA: TGTGCCAGCAGTGTGGGGGCGGGACTAGCCCTAACAGATACGCAGTATTTT
CDR3 protein: CASSVGAGLALTDTQYF

D gene: TRBD1
clone size: .
J gene: TRBJ2-5
V gene: TRBV2
CDR3 DNA: TGTGCCAGCAGTTATAAGGGACAGACGGGGACCCAGTACTTC
CDR3 protein: CASSYKGQTGTQYF

D gene: TRBD1
clone size: once
J gene: TRBJ1-1
V gene: TRBV5-1
CDR3 DNA: TGCGCCAGCAGCTTGGGGACAGGGGGTGAAGCTTTCTTT
CDR3 protein: CASSLGTGGEAFF

D gene: .
clone size: .
J gene: TRBJ1-1
V gene: TRBV3-1/TRBV3-2
CDR3 DNA: TGTGCCAGCAGCTACGGGGACACTGAAGCTTTCTTT
CDR3 protein: CASSYGDTEAFF

D gene: TRBD2
clone size: once
J gene: TRBJ2-5
V gene: TRBV27
CDR3 DNA: TGTGCCAGCCGCGGGGCGGGGGGAGAGACCCAGTACTTC
CDR3 protein: CASRGAGGETQYF

D gene: TRBD1
clone size: once
J gene: TRBJ2-2
V gene: TRBV5-4
CDR3 DNA: TGTGCCAGCAGCGTGTCGAGGGGGCGGGCTGACACCGGGGAGCTGTTTTTT
CDR3 protein: CASSVSRGRADTGELFF

D gene: .
clone size: .
J gene: TRBJ2-3
V gene: TRBV29-1
CDR3 DNA: TGCAGCGTCTCTAGGGTACCCGGGGCAGATACGCAGTATTTT
CDR3 protein: CSVSRVPGADTQYF

D gene: .
clone size: .
J gene: TRBJ2-6
V gene: TRBV9
CDR3 DNA: TGTGCCAGCAGCCCAAGGGGACAATTTGGGGCCAACGTCCTGACTTTC
CDR3 protein: CASSPRGQFGANVLTF

D gene: .
clone size: .
J gene: TRBJ1-3
V gene: TRBV11-2
CDR3 DNA: TGTGCCAGCAGCTTCGTGGGAAACACCATATATTTT
CDR3 protein: CASSFVGNTIYF

D gene: TRBD2
clone size: .
J gene: TRBJ2-3
V gene: TRBV19
CDR3 DNA: TGTGCCAGTAGTATCGCACTAGCGGGAGTAGAAGATACGCAGTATTTT
CDR3 protein: CASSIALAGVEDTQYF

D gene: TRBD1
clone size: .
J gene: TRBJ1-5
V gene: TRBV6-6
CDR3 DNA: TGTGCCAGCAGACCCGGGGGGACAGGGGGCCAGCCCCAGCATTTT
CDR3 protein: CASRPGGTGGQPQHF

D gene: TRBD2
clone size: .
J gene: TRBJ2-2
V gene: TRBV7-8
CDR3 DNA: TGTGCCAGCAGCTCCATGTTGAGCGGGGGCGGGGAGCTGTTTTTT
CDR3 protein: CASSSMLSGGGELFF

D gene: TRBD1
clone size: .
J gene: TRBJ2-3
V gene: TRBV7-3
CDR3 DNA: TGTGCCAGCAGCTTTCGGACAGGGGGCACAGATACGCAGTATTTT
CDR3 protein: CASSFRTGGTDTQYF

D gene: TRBD2
clone size: once
J gene: TRBJ2-2
V gene: TRBV19
CDR3 DNA: TGTGCCAGTACCGTAGCGGGGGGTTCCGGGGAGCTGTTTTTT
CDR3 protein: CASTVAGGSGELFF

D gene: TRBD1
clone size: .
J gene: TRBJ1-2
V gene: TRBV3-1/TRBV3-2
CDR3 DNA: TGTGCCAGCAGCCAAGTCCGGGACAGGGGGCCAGGCTACACCTTC
CDR3 protein: CASSQVRDRGPGYTF

D gene: .
clone size: .
J gene: TRBJ2-3
V gene: TRBV4-1
CDR3 DNA: TGCGCCAGCAGCCCAGGGACGGGGGGCACAGATACGCAGTATTTT
CDR3 protein: CASSPGTGGTDTQYF

D gene: TRBD1
clone size: .
J gene: TRBJ2-1
V gene: TRBV7-9
CDR3 DNA: TGTGCCAGCAGCTTGGGACAGGGTTACGATGAGCAGTTCTTC
CDR3 protein: CASSLGQGYDEQFF

D gene: .
clone size: .
J gene: TRBJ1-2
V gene: TRBV5-1
CDR3 DNA: TGCGCCAGCAGCCTAAATGGAGGGTATGGCTACACCTTC
CDR3 protein: CASSLNGGYGYTF

D gene: TRBD1
clone size: .
J gene: TRBJ1-5
V gene: TRBV5-6
CDR3 DNA: TGTGCCAGCAGCTTATACGCGGGGACAGGTATTAATCAGCCCCAGCATTTT
CDR3 protein: CASSLYAGTGINQPQHF

D gene: .
clone size: .
J gene: TRBJ1-3
V gene: TRBV30
CDR3 DNA: TGTGCCTGGAGCTCCGGGATCGGAAACACCATATATTTT
CDR3 protein: CAWSSGIGNTIYF

D gene: .
clone size: .
J gene: TRBJ2-5
V gene: TRBV5-1
CDR3 DNA: TGCGCCAGCAGCTTGGCGACAGCCCAAGAGACCCAGTACTTC
CDR3 protein: CASSLATAQETQYF

D gene: .
clone size: .
J gene: TRBJ2-7
V gene: TRBV18
CDR3 DNA: TGTGCCAGCTCACCTTACGGGTCAGGGATCGGCTACGAGCAGTACTTC
CDR3 protein: CASSPYGSGIGYEQYF

D gene: TRBD1
clone size: .
J gene: TRBJ2-5
V gene: TRBV27
CDR3 DNA: TGTGCCAGCAGTCCCCCTAGGACAGGTCCCCAGGGGGAGACCCAGTACTTC
CDR3 protein: CASSPPRTGPQGETQYF

D gene: .
clone size: once
J gene: TRBJ1-4
V gene: TRBV3-1/TRBV3-2
CDR3 DNA: TGTGCCAGCAGCCAAGATAGCGGTTGGGGGGAAAAACTGTTTTTT
CDR3 protein: CASSQDSGWGEKLFF

D gene: .
clone size: .
J gene: TRBJ1-2
V gene: TRBV5-6
CDR3 DNA: TGTGCCAGCAGCCCGGACAATTACGGCTACACCTTC
CDR3 protein: CASSPDNYGYTF

D gene: .
clone size: once
J gene: TRBJ2-1
V gene: TRBV5-1
CDR3 DNA: TGCGCCAGCACTGGGGACAGTTGGAGGGGTAGCTCCTACAATGAGCAGTTCTTC
CDR3 protein: CASTGDSWRGSSYNEQFF

D gene: .
clone size: .
J gene: TRBJ1-5
V gene: TRBV5-1
CDR3 DNA: TGCGCCAGCAGCTTAGAAGGCGCCGGGGAGCCCCAGCATTTT
CDR3 protein: CASSLEGAGEPQHF

D gene: TRBD2
clone size: few
J gene: TRBJ2-2
V gene: TRBV5-4
CDR3 DNA: TGTGCCAGCAGCTTGACTAGCGGGAGGTATACCGGGGAGCTGTTTTTT
CDR3 protein: CASSLTSGRYTGELFF

D gene: .
clone size: once
J gene: TRBJ2-7
V gene: TRBV28
CDR3 DNA: TGTGCCAGCATCGCGGAAGGGACTCTCCCCTACTTC
CDR3 protein: CASIAEGTLPYF

D gene: TRBD1
clone size: .
J gene: TRBJ1-1
V gene: TRBV2
CDR3 DNA: TGTGCCAGCAGTGAGGGGGTACAGGGGGCGGCTTTCTTT
CDR3 protein: CASSEGVQGAAFF

D gene: .
clone size: .
J gene: TRBJ1-5
V gene: TRBV19
CDR3 DNA: TGTGCCAGTAGTATTGGGGGAGGTCTTCCCCAGCATTTT
CDR3 protein: CASSIGGGLPQHF

D gene: TRBD1
clone size: .
J gene: TRBJ1-4
V gene: TRBV3-1/TRBV3-2
CDR3 DNA: TGTGCCAGCAGCCCCCGGGACAGGGGTGAAAAACTGTTTTTT
CDR3 protein: CASSPRDRGEKLFF

D gene: TRBD2
clone size: .
J gene: TRBJ2-3
V gene: TRBV9
CDR3 DNA: TGTGCCAGCAGCGTACGCCCAGCGGGAGGCACAGATACGCAGTATTTT
CDR3 protein: CASSVRPAGGTDTQYF

D gene: .
clone size: .
J gene: TRBJ2-1
V gene: TRBV5-6
CDR3 DNA: TGTGCCAGCAGCTTGAGAGTCCATGAGCAGTTCTTC
CDR3 protein: CASSLRVHEQFF

D gene: .
clone size: .
J gene: TRBJ1-2
V gene: TRBV27
CDR3 DNA: TGTGCCAGCAGTTTATCGACCCCCGGACAAGGCTATGGCTACACCTTC
CDR3 protein: CASSLSTPGQGYGYTF

D gene: TRBD1
clone size: .
J gene: TRBJ1-5
V gene: TRBV5-5
CDR3 DNA: TGTGCCAGCAGCTTGATAGGGGGCGGTGGTCAGCCCCAGCATTTT
CDR3 protein: CASSLIGGGGQPQHF

D gene: .
clone size: .
J gene: TRBJ2-1
V gene: TRBV15
CDR3 DNA: TGTGCCACCAGCCGCGACTATTTTCCCGATGAGCAGTTCTTC
CDR3 protein: CATSRDYFPDEQFF

D gene: .
clone size: .
J gene: TRBJ1-2
V gene: TRBV28
CDR3 DNA: TGTGCCAGCAGAATTGCCGGGACACGAACTAACTATGGCTACACCTTC
CDR3 protein: CASRIAGTRTNYGYTF

D gene: TRBD1
clone size: .
J gene: TRBJ1-2
V gene: TRBV7-9
CDR3 DNA: TGTGCCATCCAGGGCGACAGGGGAGGAAGCTACACCTTC
CDR3 protein: CAIQGDRGGSYTF